The entry below describes one T cell receptor (beta chain). Its recognized antigen is unknown. Base qualities were left out, and no much larger clone turns up one base away. TCRbeta CDR3 regions were amplified from genomic DNA using the immunoSEQ Assay, a bias-controlled multiplex PCR. The paper's processing steps were these. The number of nucleated cells in each sample was estimated from the amplification of reference gene primers within the assay. To quantify the absolute abundance of each unique TCRbeta CDR3 rearrangement, sequence reads were collapsed and filtered. Productive Simpson clonality was computed per sample as the square root of Simpson's diversity index over productive rearrangements. TCRdb took over this immuneACCESS table, retaining in-frame rearrangements with V and J assigned. Such tables are incomplete; in checked studies, under half of the missing clones stem from an unresolved V gene, and the remainder is unexplained. V and J calls and clone size are as listed in that table; D and trimming were resolved from the DNA. For this sample the table gives under 40,000 clones, of which about 88% were detected only once. Roughly 30% of the sample is taken by the ten largest.

The collaborating institutions used their own protocols to collect whole blood in K2EDTA tubes. Collaborator samples were shipped for TCRbeta analysis as frozen whole blood, isolated PBMCs, or DNA extracted from either sample type. These data originate in a study of blood T cell repertoires in COVID-19 (dated by TCRdb to 2018 to 2020). As for the study more broadly: Collaborator samples came from the United States, Italy and Spain and covered acute and convalescent phases of COVID-19. Nearly every sample came with metadata listing a de-identified subject ID, COVID-19 status, age in years and sex. A freely available public database, intended as a resource for researchers studying the immune response to SARS-CoV-2, is where the repertoires were released. The prospective study material was composed of cDNA or gDNA derived from T cells, B-cell-depleted T cells, or PBMCs. The dataset comprised deeply sampled blood TCRbeta repertoires from subjects exposed to, actively infected with, or recovered from COVID-19. Where available, HLA class I and class II types were taken from metadata supplied by the sample provider and were not determined by assay-based typing. Samples came from the ongoing ImmuneRACE study (first 160 participants) plus 1,254 subjects from 6 global collaborators. The investigation overall reported the following: Clinical and demographic metadata were provided uncurated, with the amount varying by source and participant.

At the junction V is shortened by 4 bases and J by 1 base; bases outside the gene matches: 8. Its CDR3 holds 15 amino acids, cysteine through phenylalanine. The kept DNA is CDR3 alone, 45 bases in frame from the first base. The germline V gene sets CDR1 to SQVTM and CDR2 to ANQGSEA. This receptor was identified in a man in his 70s with active COVID-19. Sequencing input: peripheral blood. In this chain, TRBV29-1 is recombined with TRBJ1-1; 8 central nucleotides agree with TRBD1. The sequenced DNA: TGCAGCGTTGGGACAGGGTTAAAAACGAACACTGAAGCTTTCTTT. This encodes CSVGTGLKTNTEAFF.